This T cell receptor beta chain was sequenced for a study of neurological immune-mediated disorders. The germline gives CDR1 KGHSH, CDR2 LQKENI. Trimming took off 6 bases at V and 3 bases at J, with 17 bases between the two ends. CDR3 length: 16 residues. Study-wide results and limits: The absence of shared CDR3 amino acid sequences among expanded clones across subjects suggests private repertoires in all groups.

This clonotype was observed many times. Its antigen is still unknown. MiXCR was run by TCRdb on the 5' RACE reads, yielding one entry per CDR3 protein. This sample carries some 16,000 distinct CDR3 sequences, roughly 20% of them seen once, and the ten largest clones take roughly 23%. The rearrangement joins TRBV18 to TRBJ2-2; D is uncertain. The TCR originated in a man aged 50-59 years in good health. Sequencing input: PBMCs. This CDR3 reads CASSQLDPPDTGELFF. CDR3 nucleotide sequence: TGTGCCAGCTCTCAGCTGGATCCACCGGACACCGGGGAGCTGTTTTTT.